Listed below are T cell receptor beta chains from one sample, sequenced in a study of T-cell memory formation after mild COVID-19. TCRdb passed the 5' RACE reads through MiXCR, listing each CDR3 protein once. This sample carries roughly 100,000 distinct CDR3 sequences, around 11% of them seen once, and the ten largest clones take roughly 30%. Sequenced sample: PBMCs or a T cell subset sorted from them (not recorded which). Receptors originate from an adult woman who had mild COVID-19 (a few samples of this study predate the infection). Cell type and time point are not known. Each CDR3 is given with its conserved first and last residue. D genes are given only for firm matches. Clone size, where shown, is once, few, many, or a class for clones that have expanded.

length | J | size | D | V | CDR3 | DNA
14 | TRBJ2-7 | . | TRBD1 | TRBV6-5 | CASSGGQGVYEQYF | TGTGCCAGCAGCGGTGGACAGGGGGTTTACGAGCAGTACTTC
15 | TRBJ1-5 | . | . | TRBV15 | CATSRGRGVNQPQHF | TGTGCCACCAGCAGAGGGCGGGGGGTCAATCAGCCCCAGCATTTT
17 | TRBJ2-2 | . | TRBD1 | TRBV2 | CASKGTGGIRGTGELFF | TGTGCCAGCAAGGGAACAGGGGGTATTCGTGGGACCGGGGAGCTGTTTTTT
16 | TRBJ2-3 | . | . | TRBV4-1 | CASSQDLDRSTDTQYF | TGCGCCAGCAGCCAAGATTTGGACCGTAGCACAGATACGCAGTATTTT
12 | TRBJ1-1 | few | . | TRBV7-9 | CATGSEYGEAFF | TGTGCCACCGGGTCAGAATACGGTGAAGCTTTCTTT
19 | TRBJ2-2 | . | TRBD2 | TRBV4-1 | CASSQWAGTSGWDTGELFF | TGCGCCAGCAGCCAGTGGGCAGGGACTAGCGGTTGGGACACCGGGGAGCTGTTTTTT
17 | TRBJ2-3 | few | TRBD2 | TRBV7-9 | CASSLAESGGATDTQYF | TGTGCCAGCAGCTTAGCGGAGAGCGGGGGGGCCACAGATACGCAGTATTTT
14 | TRBJ2-7 | few | TRBD2 | TRBV3-1 | CASSPGGGAYEQYF | TGTGCCAGCAGCCCTGGCGGGGGGGCGTACGAGCAGTACTTC
13 | TRBJ2-1 | many | . | TRBV12-3/TRBV12-4 | CASSLRVYNEQFF | TGTGCCAGCAGTTTACGAGTGTACAATGAGCAGTTCTTC
17 | TRBJ1-1 | many | . | TRBV20-1 | CSARGSLRTAEGTEAFF | TGCAGTGCTAGAGGGTCCTTGCGGACCGCCGAAGGCACTGAAGCTTTCTTT
13 | TRBJ2-3 | . | . | TRBV7-6 | CASSLSGSDTQYF | TGTGCCAGCAGCTTAAGCGGGTCAGATACGCAGTATTTT
16 | TRBJ2-1 | many | . | TRBV11-3 | CASSSTTGTYYNEQFF | TGTGCCAGCAGCTCGACGACCGGGACATACTACAATGAGCAGTTCTTC
15 | TRBJ2-5 | . | . | TRBV4-1 | CASSQEQGRGPQEYF | TGCGCCAGCAGCCAAGAGCAGGGTAGGGGACCTCAGGAGTACTTC
15 | TRBJ2-1 | few | . | TRBV9 | CASSVGGNPVTEQFF | TGTGCCAGCAGCGTAGGAGGGAATCCGGTTACTGAGCAGTTCTTC
15 | TRBJ2-7 | few | . | TRBV7-8 | CASSLGGGTTYEQYF | TGTGCCAGCAGCTTAGGGGGCGGAACTACCTACGAGCAGTACTTC
13 | TRBJ2-1 | . | . | TRBV2 | CASKGDADNEQFF | TGTGCCAGCAAAGGGGACGCTGACAATGAGCAGTTCTTC
13 | TRBJ2-7 | . | . | TRBV7-9 | CASSDKGFYEQYF | TGTGCCAGCAGCGATAAGGGGTTCTACGAGCAGTACTTC
14 | TRBJ2-3 | . | . | TRBV4-1 | CASSQEYRTDTQYF | TGCGCCAGCAGCCAAGAGTACCGCACAGATACGCAGTATTTT
12 | TRBJ2-1 | few | . | TRBV12-3/TRBV12-4 | CASSADGYEQFF | TGTGCCAGCAGTGCGGACGGGTATGAGCAGTTCTTC
17 | TRBJ2-1 | . | TRBD2 | TRBV3-1 | CASSQEAGSGGSNEQFF | TGTGCCAGCAGCCAAGAGGCGGGGAGCGGGGGCTCCAATGAGCAGTTCTTC
13 | TRBJ2-5 | many | . | TRBV7-9 | CASSLVGGETQYF | TGTGCCAGCAGCTTAGTCGGAGGAGAGACCCAGTACTTC
17 | TRBJ2-1 | few | TRBD1 | TRBV6-5 | CASRLGTGGSPYNEQFF | TGTGCCAGCAGACTCGGGACAGGGGGTAGCCCCTACAATGAGCAGTTCTTC
14 | TRBJ1-5 | . | . | TRBV6-6 | CASSPRISNQPQHF | TGTGCCAGCAGTCCTCGGATATCCAATCAGCCCCAGCATTTT
16 | TRBJ2-7 | . | . | TRBV12-3/TRBV12-4 | CASSLVRTLGDNEQYF | TGTGCCAGCAGTTTAGTCCGCACGTTAGGGGATAACGAGCAGTACTTC
16 | TRBJ1-2 | . | TRBD1 | TRBV6-5 | CASSYSLDRGNYGYTF | TGTGCCAGCAGTTACTCCCTGGACAGGGGGAACTATGGCTACACCTTC
14 | TRBJ2-2 | . | . | TRBV11-2 | CASSRRGNTGELFF | TGTGCCAGCAGCCGGAGGGGGAACACCGGGGAGCTGTTTTTT
16 | TRBJ2-1 | few | TRBD2 | TRBV24-1 | CATSDLGGSSYNEQFF | TGTGCCACCAGTGATTTAGGCGGGAGTTCCTACAATGAGCAGTTCTTC
13 | TRBJ2-7 | few | TRBD1 | TRBV7-9 | CASSSGGPYEQYF | TGTGCCAGCAGCTCAGGGGGCCCCTACGAGCAGTACTTC
15 | TRBJ2-2 | few | . | TRBV12-3/TRBV12-4 | CASSRRGAWTGELFF | TGTGCCAGCAGTAGGAGGGGGGCGTGGACCGGGGAGCTGTTTTTT
13 | TRBJ2-7 | . | TRBD2 | TRBV29-1 | CSVEVAGGYEQYF | TGCAGCGTTGAGGTAGCGGGAGGCTACGAGCAGTACTTC
16 | TRBJ2-5 | . | . | TRBV18 | CASSPAQGRSGETQYF | TGTGCCAGCTCACCGGCTCAGGGGCGGTCCGGGGAGACCCAGTACTTC
15 | TRBJ2-3 | few | . | TRBV30 | CAWDGTPFSTDTQYF | TGTGCCTGGGACGGGACTCCATTTAGCACAGATACGCAGTATTTT
12 | TRBJ1-5 | . | . | TRBV20-1 | CSAPEGLWTQHF | TGCAGTGCGCCGGAGGGCCTATGGACCCAGCATTTT
18 | TRBJ2-1 | many | TRBD1 | TRBV27 | CASSQTGGSLIPYNEQFF | TGTGCCAGCAGTCAGACAGGGGGCTCTTTGATTCCTTACAATGAGCAGTTCTTC
18 | TRBJ2-1 | . | . | TRBV6-5 | CASSYPLTRRESYNEQFF | TGTGCCAGCAGTTACCCGTTGACTAGACGTGAGTCCTACAATGAGCAGTTCTTC
14 | TRBJ2-7 | many | . | TRBV4-2 | CASSPGDGSYEQYF | TGTGCCAGCAGCCCTGGGGACGGCTCCTACGAGCAGTACTTC
13 | TRBJ2-5 | . | . | TRBV24-1 | CATGAGVRETQYF | TGTGCCACCGGTGCTGGGGTACGGGAGACCCAGTACTTC
16 | TRBJ2-7 | . | TRBD1 | TRBV6-6 | CASSYSIDRGSYEQYF | TGTGCCAGCAGTTACTCGATTGACAGGGGGTCCTACGAGCAGTACTTC
15 | TRBJ2-4 | few | . | TRBV19 | CASSIDGVAKNIQYF | TGTGCCAGTAGTATAGATGGAGTAGCCAAAAACATTCAGTACTTC
17 | TRBJ1-2 | . | . | TRBV29-1 | CSVEGSPVGQHNYGYTF | TGCAGCGTTGAAGGTAGTCCAGTAGGACAGCATAACTATGGCTACACCTTC
15 | TRBJ2-1 | . | TRBD2 | TRBV28 | CASSRTLADYYEQFF | TGTGCCAGCAGCCGTACGCTAGCGGACTACTATGAGCAGTTCTTC
15 | TRBJ2-7 | few | . | TRBV3-1 | CASSQDPSDAYEQYF | TGTGCCAGCAGCCAAGACCCTAGTGACGCCTACGAGCAGTACTTC
13 | TRBJ2-7 | few | TRBD1 | TRBV29-1 | CSVAGQGHSEQYF | TGCAGCGTTGCGGGACAGGGACACTCCGAGCAGTACTTC
13 | TRBJ1-1 | . | . | TRBV12-3/TRBV12-4 | CASNSQGVTEAFF | TGTGCCAGCAACAGTCAAGGGGTAACTGAAGCTTTCTTT
17 | TRBJ2-2 | . | TRBD2 | TRBV7-6 | CASSLAGTSGNTGELFF | TGTGCCAGCAGCTTAGCCGGGACTAGCGGGAACACCGGGGAGCTGTTTTTT
13 | TRBJ2-5 | . | . | TRBV29-1 | CSVERGPQETQYF | TGCAGCGTTGAACGAGGTCCCCAAGAGACCCAGTACTTC
14 | TRBJ2-7 | . | . | TRBV7-9 | CASSFSPTGDEQYF | TGTGCCAGCAGCTTCTCCCCTACAGGAGACGAGCAGTACTTC
13 | TRBJ2-2 | . | . | TRBV7-9 | CASSVQGGGELFF | TGTGCCAGCAGCGTACAGGGTGGCGGGGAGCTGTTTTTT
19 | TRBJ2-1 | few | . | TRBV4-1 | CASSQEEADSYRSYNEQFF | TGCGCCAGCAGCCAAGAGGAGGCGGACAGCTACCGCTCCTACAATGAGCAGTTCTTC
16 | TRBJ2-1 | . | TRBD2 | TRBV4-2 | CASSQPGLVEVYEQFF | TGTGCCAGCAGCCAACCGGGACTAGTAGAGGTCTATGAGCAGTTCTTC